The 6 T cell receptor beta chains below come from one sample, sequenced in a study of graft-versus-host responses after intestinal transplantation. The table came from immunoSEQ multiplex PCR; TCRdb's copy has only in-frame clones and leaves some out. Among approximately 130,000 clones listed, around nine tenths were seen once. These receptors have no identified antigens. The source material was unstimulated CD4+ T cells sorted from spleen or lymph node cells, sampled before intestinal transplant. The receptors derive from a human donor who received an intestinal transplant.

The chain recombines TRBV30 with TRBJ1-1; no firm D call. CDR1 and CDR2 (germline): GTSNPN, SVGIG (reference sequence). The CDR3 sequence is 12 residues long. The V and J ends lost 2 bases and 10 bases respectively, with 14 bases between them. CDR3 protein: CAWSSRGPGAFF. Written as DNA, the CDR3 is TGTGCCTGGAGTTCCCGAGGTCCAGGAGCTTTCTTT.

The gene calls are TRBV7-4 and TRBJ1-1; possible D gene TRBD1, 5 bases. The CDR3 consists of 16 residues. The germline CDR1 and CDR2 sequences are SGHVT and SQSDAQ. Trimming took 6 bases from V and 1 from J, leaving 18 bases between them. In DNA, the CDR3 is TGTGCCAGCAGTTCCGTCAACGGGACGGAGAACACTGAAGCTTTCTTT. It codes for CASSSVNGTENTEAFF.

The chain recombines TRBV9 with TRBJ2-1; 8 positions match TRBD2. The CDR3 totals 15 residues. With 4 bases clipped from V and 6 bases from J, the junction kept 9 bases outside the gene matches. Germline CDR1 SGDLS, CDR2 YYNGEE. DNA of the CDR3: TGTGCCAGCAGCCCAGGACTAGCCCTACGCAATGAGCAGTTCTTC. It codes for CASSPGLALRNEQFF.

V is TRBV7-9 and J is TRBJ1-1; D is undetermined. Germline V gives CDR1 SEHNR, CDR2 FQNEAQ (reference sequence). Trimming took 10 bases from V and 4 from J, leaving 28 bases between them. This CDR3 has 17 residues. CDR3 in DNA: TGTGCCACCATGCAGTCATCGTCAGTGAACCCAGGCACTGAAGCTTTCTTT. This translates into CATMQSSSVNPGTEAFF.

The V and J genes are TRBV5-1 and TRBJ1-1; 7 bases line up with TRBD1. Trimming removed 0 bases from V and 3 bases from J; junction bases left unmatched: 2. The CDR3 is 14 residues long. Germline lookup yields CDR1 SGHRS and CDR2 YFSETQ. The CDR3 region is CASSLGTGDTEAFF. The CDR3 DNA reads as TGCGCCAGCAGCTTGGGTACAGGGGACACTGAAGCTTTCTTT. Variable domain in full (rest from reference TRBV5-1 and TRBJ1-1): KAGVTQTPRYLIKTRGQQVTLSCSPISGHRSVSWYQQTPGQGLQFLFEYFSETQRNKGNFPGRFSGRQFSNSRSEMNVSTLELGDSALYLCASSLGTGDTEAFFGQGTRLTVV.

This clone has only one observation. The J gene is TRBJ2-1, the V gene TRBV5-1, with D perhaps TRBD1 (6 bases). This CDR3 comprises 16 residues. The V gene lost 4 bases and the J gene lost 9 bases, with 23 bases spanning the gap. The V gene's germline CDR1 is SGHRS and CDR2 YFSETQ. The CDR3 sequence is CASSATLTGQGREQFF. For the CDR3, the DNA is TGCGCCAGCAGCGCCACTTTAACCGGGCAGGGGCGTGAGCAGTTCTTC.